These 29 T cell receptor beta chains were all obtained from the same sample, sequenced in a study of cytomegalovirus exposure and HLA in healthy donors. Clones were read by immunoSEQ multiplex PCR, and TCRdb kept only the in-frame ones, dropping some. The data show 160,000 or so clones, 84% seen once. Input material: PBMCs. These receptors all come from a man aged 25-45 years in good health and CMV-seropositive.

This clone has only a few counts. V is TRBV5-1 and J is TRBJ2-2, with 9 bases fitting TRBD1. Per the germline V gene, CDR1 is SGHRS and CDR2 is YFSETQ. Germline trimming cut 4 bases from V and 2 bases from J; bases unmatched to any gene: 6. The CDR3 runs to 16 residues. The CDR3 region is CASSPGTGLNTGELFF. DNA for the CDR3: TGCGCCAGCAGCCCGGGGACAGGGCTCAACACCGGGGAGCTGTTTTTT.

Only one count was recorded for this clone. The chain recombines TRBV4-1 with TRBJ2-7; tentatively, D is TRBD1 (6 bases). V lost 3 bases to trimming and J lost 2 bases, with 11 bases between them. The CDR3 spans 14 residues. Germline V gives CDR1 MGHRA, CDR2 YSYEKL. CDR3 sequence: CASSQNPGAYEQYF. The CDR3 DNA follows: TGCGCCAGCAGCCAGAACCCAGGGGCCTACGAGCAGTACTTC.

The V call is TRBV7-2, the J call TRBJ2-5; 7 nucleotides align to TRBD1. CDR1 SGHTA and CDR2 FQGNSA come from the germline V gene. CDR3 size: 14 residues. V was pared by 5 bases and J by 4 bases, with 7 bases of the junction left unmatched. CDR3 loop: CASSQSAGGETQYF. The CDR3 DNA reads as TGTGCCAGCAGCCAGTCGGCAGGGGGAGAGACCCAGTACTTC.

Here the CDR3 DNA reads TGTGCCAGCAGTTTACAACCCGGGGCAGGGCGGGGGGAGACCCAGTACTTC. Amino acid sequence: CASSLQPGAGRGETQYF. This chain uses TRBV27 with TRBJ2-5; 7 positions agree with TRBD2. The CDR3 totals 17 residues. The V segment lost 2 bases and the J segment 5 bases; nucleotides outside the gene matches: 14. The germline V gene has CDR1 MNHEY and CDR2 SMNVEV (reference sequence).

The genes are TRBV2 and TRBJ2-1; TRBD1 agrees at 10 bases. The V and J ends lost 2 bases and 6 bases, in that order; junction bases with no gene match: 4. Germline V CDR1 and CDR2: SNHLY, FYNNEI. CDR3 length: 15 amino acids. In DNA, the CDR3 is TGTGCCAGCAGTGAACGGACAGGGGGGTTCAATGAGCAGTTCTTC. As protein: CASSERTGGFNEQFF.

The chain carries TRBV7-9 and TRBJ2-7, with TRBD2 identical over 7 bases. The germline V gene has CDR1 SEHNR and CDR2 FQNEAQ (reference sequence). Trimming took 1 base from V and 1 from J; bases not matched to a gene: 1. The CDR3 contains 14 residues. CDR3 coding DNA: TGTGCCAGCAGCTTAGGGACTAGTTCCTACGAGCAGTACTTC. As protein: CASSLGTSSYEQYF.

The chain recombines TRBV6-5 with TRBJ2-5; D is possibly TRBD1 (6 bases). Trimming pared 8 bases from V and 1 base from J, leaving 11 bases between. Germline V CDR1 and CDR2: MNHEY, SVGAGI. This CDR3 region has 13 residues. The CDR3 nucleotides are TGTGCCAGCGGATGGACAGTCCAAGAGACCCAGTACTTC. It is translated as CASGWTVQETQYF.

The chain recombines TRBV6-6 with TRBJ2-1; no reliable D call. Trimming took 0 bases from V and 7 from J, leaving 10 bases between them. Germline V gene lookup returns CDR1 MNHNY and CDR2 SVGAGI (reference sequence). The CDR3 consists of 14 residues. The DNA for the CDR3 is TGTGCCAGCAGTTACTCAGACTCCTTAAATGAGCAGTTCTTC. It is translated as CASSYSDSLNEQFF.

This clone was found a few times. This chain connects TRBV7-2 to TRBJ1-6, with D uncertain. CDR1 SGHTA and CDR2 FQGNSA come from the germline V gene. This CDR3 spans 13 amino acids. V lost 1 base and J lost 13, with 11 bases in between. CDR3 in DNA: TGTGCCAGCAGCTTAGTACAGCGGAGGCCCCTCCACTTT. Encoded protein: CASSLVQRRPLHF.

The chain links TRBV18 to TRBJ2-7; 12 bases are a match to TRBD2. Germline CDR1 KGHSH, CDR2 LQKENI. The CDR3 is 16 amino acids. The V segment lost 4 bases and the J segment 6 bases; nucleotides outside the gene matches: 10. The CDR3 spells CASSQGLAGTRSEQYF. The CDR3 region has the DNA TGTGCCAGCTCACAAGGACTAGCGGGGACGCGGAGCGAGCAGTACTTC. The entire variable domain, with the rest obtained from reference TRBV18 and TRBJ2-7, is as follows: NAGVMQNPRHLVRRRGQEARLRCSPMKGHSHVYWYRQLPEEGLKFMVYLQKENIIDESGMPKERFSAEFPKEGPSILRIQQVVRGDSAAYFCASSQGLAGTRSEQYFGPGTRLTVT.

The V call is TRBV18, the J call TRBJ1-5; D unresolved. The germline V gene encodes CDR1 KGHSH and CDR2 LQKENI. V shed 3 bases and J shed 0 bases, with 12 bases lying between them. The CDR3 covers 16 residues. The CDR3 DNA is TGTGCCAGCTCACCGCGGGAGTCTAATAGCAATCAGCCCCAGCATTTT. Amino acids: CASSPRESNSNQPQHF. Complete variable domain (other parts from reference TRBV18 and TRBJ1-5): NAGVMQNPRHLVRRRGQEARLRCSPMKGHSHVYWYRQLPEEGLKFMVYLQKENIIDESGMPKERFSAEFPKEGPSILRIQQVVRGDSAAYFCASSPRESNSNQPQHFGDGTRLSIL.

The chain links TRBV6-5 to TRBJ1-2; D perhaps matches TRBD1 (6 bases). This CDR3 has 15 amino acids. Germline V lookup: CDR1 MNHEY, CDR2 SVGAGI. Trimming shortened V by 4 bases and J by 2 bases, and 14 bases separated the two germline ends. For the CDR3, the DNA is TGTGCCAGCAGTTGGGATTCGGGGGGCAACTATGGCTACACCTTC. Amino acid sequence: CASSWDSGGNYGYTF.

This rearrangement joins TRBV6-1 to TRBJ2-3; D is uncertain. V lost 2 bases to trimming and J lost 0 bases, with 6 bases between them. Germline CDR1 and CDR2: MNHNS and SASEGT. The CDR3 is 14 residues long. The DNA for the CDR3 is TGTGCCAGCAGTGAAAGTAGTAGCACAGATACGCAGTATTTT. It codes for CASSESSSTDTQYF.

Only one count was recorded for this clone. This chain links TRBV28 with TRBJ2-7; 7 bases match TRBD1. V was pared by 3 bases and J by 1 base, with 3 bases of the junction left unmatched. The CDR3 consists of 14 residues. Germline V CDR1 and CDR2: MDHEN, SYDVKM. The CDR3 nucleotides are TGTGCCAGCAGTTTTCAGGGGGAGTCCTACGAGCAGTACTTC. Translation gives CASSFQGESYEQYF.

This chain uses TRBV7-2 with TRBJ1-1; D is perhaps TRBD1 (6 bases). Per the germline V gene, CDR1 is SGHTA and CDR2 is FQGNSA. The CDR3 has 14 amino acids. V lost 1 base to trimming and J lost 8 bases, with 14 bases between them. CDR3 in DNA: TGTGCCAGCAGCTTAGGTCCACAGGGTAGAGAAGCTTTCTTT. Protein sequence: CASSLGPQGREAFF.

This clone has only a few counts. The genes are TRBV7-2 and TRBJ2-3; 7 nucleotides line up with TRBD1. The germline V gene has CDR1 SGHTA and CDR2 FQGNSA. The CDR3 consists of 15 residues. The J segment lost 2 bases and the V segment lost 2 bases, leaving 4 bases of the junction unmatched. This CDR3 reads CASSLQGGLTDTQYF. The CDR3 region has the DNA TGTGCCAGCAGCTTACAAGGGGGCCTCACAGATACGCAGTATTTT.

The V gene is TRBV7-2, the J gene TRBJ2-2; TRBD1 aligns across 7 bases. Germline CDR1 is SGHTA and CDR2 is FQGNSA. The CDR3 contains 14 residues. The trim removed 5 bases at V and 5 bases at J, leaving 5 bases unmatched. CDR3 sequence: CASSRDRLTGELFF. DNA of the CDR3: TGTGCCAGCAGCCGGGACAGACTAACCGGGGAGCTGTTTTTT.

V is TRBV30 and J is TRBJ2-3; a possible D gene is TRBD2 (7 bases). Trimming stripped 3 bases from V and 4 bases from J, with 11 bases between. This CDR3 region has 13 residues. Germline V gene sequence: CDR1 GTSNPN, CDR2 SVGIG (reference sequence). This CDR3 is CAWRGGAADTQYF. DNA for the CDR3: TGTGCCTGGAGGGGGGGGGCAGCAGATACGCAGTATTTT.

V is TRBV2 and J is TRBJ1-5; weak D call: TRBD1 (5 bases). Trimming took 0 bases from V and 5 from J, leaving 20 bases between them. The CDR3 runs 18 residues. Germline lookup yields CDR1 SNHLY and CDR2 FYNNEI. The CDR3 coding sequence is TGTGCCAGCAGTGAAGCGCTCGGGGGGAGGTGGTTGGATCAGCCCCAGCATTTT. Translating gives CASSEALGGRWLDQPQHF.

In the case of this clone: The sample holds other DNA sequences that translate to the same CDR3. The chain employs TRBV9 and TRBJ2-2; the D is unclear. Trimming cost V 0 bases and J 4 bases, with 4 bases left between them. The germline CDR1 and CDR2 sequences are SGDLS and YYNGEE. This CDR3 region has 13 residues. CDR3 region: CASSVGGTGELFF. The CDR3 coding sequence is TGTGCCAGCAGCGTAGGAGGCACCGGGGAGCTGTTTTTT.

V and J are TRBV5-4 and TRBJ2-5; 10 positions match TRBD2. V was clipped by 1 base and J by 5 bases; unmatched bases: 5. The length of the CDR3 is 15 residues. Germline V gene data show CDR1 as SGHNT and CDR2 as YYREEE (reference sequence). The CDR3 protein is CASSLSSGRGETQYF. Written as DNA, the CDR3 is TGTGCCAGCAGCTTGTCCAGCGGGAGGGGGGAGACCCAGTACTTC.

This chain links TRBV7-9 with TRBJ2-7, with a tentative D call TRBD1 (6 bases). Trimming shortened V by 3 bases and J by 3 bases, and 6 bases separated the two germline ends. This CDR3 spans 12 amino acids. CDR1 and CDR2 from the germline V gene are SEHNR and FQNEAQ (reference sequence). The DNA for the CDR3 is TGTGCCAGCAGCTTCAGGGGCTACGAGCAGTACTTC. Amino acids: CASSFRGYEQYF. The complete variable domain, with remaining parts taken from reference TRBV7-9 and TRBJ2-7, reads DTGVSQNPRHKITKRGQNVTFRCDPISEHNRLYWYRQTLGQGPEFLTYFQNEAQLEKSRLLSDRFSAERPKGSFSTLEIQRTEQGDSAMYLCASSFRGYEQYFGPGTRLTVT.

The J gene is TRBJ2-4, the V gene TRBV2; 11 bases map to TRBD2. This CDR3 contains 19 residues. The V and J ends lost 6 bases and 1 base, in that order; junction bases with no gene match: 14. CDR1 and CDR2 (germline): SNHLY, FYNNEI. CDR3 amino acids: CASSQPRPTSGAAKNIQYF. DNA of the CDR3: TGTGCCAGCAGCCAACCCCGCCCGACTAGCGGGGCCGCCAAAAACATTCAGTACTTC. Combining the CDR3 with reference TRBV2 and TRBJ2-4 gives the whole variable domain EPEVTQTPSHQVTQMGQEVILRCVPISNHLYFYWYRQILGQKVEFLVSFYNNEISEKSEIFDDQFSVERPDGSNFTLKIRSTKLEDSAMYFCASSQPRPTSGAAKNIQYFGAGTRLSVL.

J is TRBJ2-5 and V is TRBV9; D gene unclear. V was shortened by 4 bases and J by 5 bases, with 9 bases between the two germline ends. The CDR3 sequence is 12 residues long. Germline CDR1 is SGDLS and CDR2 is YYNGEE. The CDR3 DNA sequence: TGTGCCAGCAGCTCCGGTTTGGAGACCCAGTACTTC. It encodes CASSSGLETQYF.

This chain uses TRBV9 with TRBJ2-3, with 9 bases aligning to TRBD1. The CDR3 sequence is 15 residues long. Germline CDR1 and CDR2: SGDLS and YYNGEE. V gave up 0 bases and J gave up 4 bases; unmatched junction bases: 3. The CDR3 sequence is CASSVEDRGADTQYF. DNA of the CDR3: TGTGCCAGCAGCGTAGAGGACAGGGGAGCAGATACGCAGTATTTT.

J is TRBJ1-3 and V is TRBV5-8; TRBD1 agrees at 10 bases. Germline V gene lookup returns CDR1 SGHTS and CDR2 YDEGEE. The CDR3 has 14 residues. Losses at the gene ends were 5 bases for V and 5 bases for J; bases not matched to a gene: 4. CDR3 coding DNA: TGTGCCAGCAGTCGGACAGGGGGAAGAAACACCATATATTTT. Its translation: CASSRTGGRNTIYF.

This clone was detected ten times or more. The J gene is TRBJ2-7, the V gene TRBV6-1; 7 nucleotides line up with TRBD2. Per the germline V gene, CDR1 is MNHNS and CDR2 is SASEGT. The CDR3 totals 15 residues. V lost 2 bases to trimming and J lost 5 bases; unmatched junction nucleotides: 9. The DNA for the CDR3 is TGTGCCAGCAGTGAACAGGCGGGAGCTCCCGACGAGCAGTACTTC. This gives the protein CASSEQAGAPDEQYF.

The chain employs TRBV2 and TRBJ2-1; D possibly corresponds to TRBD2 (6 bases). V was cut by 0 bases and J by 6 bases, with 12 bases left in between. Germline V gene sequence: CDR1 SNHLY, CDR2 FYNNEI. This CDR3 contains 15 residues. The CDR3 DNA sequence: TGTGCCAGCAGTGAAGCTGCGGGATGGGGCAATGAGCAGTTCTTC. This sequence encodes CASSEAAGWGNEQFF.

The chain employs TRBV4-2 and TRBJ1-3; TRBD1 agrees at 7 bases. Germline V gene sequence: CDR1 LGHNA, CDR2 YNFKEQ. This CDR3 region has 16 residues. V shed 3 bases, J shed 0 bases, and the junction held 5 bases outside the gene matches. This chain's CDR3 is CASSHPGQNSGNTIYF. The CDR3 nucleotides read TGTGCCAGCAGCCACCCGGGACAGAACTCTGGAAACACCATATATTTT.